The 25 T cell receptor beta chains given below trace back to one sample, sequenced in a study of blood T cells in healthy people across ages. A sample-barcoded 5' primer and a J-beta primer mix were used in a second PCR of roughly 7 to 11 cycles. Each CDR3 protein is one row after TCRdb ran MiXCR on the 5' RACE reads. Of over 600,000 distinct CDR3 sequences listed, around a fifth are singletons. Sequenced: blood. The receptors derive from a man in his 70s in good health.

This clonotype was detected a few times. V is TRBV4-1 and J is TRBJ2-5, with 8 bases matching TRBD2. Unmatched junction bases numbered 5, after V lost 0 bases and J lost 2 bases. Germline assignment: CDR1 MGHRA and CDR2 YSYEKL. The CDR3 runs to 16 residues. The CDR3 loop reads CASSQDLGLGQETQYF. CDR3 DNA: TGCGCCAGCAGCCAAGATCTGGGACTAGGACAAGAGACCCAGTACTTC.

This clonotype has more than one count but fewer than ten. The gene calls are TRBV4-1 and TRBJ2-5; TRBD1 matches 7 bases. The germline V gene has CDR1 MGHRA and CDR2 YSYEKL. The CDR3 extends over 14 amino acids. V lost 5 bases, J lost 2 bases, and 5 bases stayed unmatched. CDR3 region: CASSKRTGQETQYF. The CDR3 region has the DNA TGCGCCAGCAGCAAAAGGACAGGACAAGAGACCCAGTACTTC.

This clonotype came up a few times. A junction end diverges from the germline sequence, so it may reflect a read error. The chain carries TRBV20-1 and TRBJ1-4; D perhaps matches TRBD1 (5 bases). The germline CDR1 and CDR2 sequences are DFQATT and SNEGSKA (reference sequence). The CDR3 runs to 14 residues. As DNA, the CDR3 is TGCAGTGCTAGTAAATTGGACACTAATGAAGAACTGTTTTTT. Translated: CSASKLDTNEELFF.

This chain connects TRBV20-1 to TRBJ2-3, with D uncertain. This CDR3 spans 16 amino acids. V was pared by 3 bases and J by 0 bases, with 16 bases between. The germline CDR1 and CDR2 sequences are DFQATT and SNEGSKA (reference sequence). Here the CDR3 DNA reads TGCAGTGCTAGTTACAGTGGTGGCTCTAGCACAGATACGCAGTATTTT. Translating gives CSASYSGGSSTDTQYF.

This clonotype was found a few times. The CDR3 sequence is CASSDDRGANNEQFF. The CDR3 nucleotides are TGTGCCAGCAGCGACGACAGGGGGGCAAACAATGAGCAGTTCTTC. The rearrangement links TRBV2 to TRBJ2-1; 9 nucleotides agree with TRBD1. The CDR3 extends over 15 amino acids. The germline CDR1 and CDR2 sequences are SNHLY and FYNNEI. V shed 6 bases and J 5 bases; nucleotides not matched to a gene: 8.

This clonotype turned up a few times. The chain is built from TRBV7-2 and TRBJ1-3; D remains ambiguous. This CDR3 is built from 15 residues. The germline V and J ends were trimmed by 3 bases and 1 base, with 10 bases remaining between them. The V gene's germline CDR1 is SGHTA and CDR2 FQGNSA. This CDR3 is CASSFNSGSGNTIYF. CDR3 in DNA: TGTGCCAGCAGCTTCAATTCGGGGTCTGGAAACACCATATATTTT. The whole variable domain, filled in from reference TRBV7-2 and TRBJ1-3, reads GAGVSQSPSNKVTEKGKDVELRCDPISGHTALYWYRQSLGQGLEFLIYFQGNSAPDKSGLPSDRFSAERTGGSVSTLTIQRTQQEDSAVYLCASSFNSGSGNTIYFGEGSWLTVV.

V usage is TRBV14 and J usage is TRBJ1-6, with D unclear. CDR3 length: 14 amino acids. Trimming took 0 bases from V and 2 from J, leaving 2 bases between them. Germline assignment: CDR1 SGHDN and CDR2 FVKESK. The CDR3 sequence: CASSQETYNSPLHF. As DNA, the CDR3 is TGTGCCAGCAGCCAAGAGACCTATAATTCACCCCTCCACTTT. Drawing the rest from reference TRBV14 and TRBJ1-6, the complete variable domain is EAGVTQFPSHSVIEKGQTVTLRCDPISGHDNLYWYRRVMGKEIKFLLHFVKESKQDESGMPNNRFLAERTGGTYSTLKVQPAELEDSGVYFCASSQETYNSPLHFGNGTRLTVT.

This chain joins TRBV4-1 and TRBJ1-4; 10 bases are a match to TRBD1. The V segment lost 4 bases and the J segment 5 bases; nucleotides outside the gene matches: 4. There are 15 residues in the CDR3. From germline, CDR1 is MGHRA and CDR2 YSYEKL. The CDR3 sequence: CASSPRTGGNEKLFF. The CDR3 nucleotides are TGCGCCAGCAGCCCCCGGACAGGGGGGAATGAAAAACTGTTTTTT.

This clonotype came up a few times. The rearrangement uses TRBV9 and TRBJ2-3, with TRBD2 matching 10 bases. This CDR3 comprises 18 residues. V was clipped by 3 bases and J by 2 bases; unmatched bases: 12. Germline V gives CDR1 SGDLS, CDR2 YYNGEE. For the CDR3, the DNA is TGTGCCAGCAGCGATTCCCACCTAGCGGGAGAATACACAGATACGCAGTATTTT. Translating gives CASSDSHLAGEYTDTQYF.

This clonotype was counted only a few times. As DNA, the CDR3 is TGCAGTGCTACTGACAGGGAGGGTGAGACCCAGTACTTC. Translation: CSATDREGETQYF. V is TRBV20-1 and J is TRBJ2-5; the D gene could be TRBD1 or TRBD2 (7 bases each). The germline V gene has CDR1 DFQATT and CDR2 SNEGSKA (reference sequence). V gave up 4 bases and J gave up 5 bases, with 14 bases separating them. The CDR3 has 13 residues.

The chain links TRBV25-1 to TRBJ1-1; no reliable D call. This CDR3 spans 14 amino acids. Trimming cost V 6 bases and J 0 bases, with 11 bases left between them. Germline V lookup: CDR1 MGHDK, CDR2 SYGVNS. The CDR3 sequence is CASSPAVMNTEAFF. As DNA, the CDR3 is TGTGCCAGCAGCCCCGCAGTAATGAACACTGAAGCTTTCTTT. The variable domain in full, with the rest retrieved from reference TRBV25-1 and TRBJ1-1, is EADIYQTPRYLVIGTGKKITLECSQTMGHDKMYWYQQDPGMELHLIHYSYGVNSTEKGDLSSESTVSRIRTEHFPLTLESARPSHTSQYLCASSPAVMNTEAFFGQGTRLTVV.

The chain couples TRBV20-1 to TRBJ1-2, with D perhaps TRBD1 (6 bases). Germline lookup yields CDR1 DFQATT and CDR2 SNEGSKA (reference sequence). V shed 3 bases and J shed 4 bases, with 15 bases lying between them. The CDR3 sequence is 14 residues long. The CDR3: CSARGATLVYGYTF. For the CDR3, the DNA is TGCAGTGCTAGGGGGGCCACTCTCGTCTATGGCTACACCTTC.

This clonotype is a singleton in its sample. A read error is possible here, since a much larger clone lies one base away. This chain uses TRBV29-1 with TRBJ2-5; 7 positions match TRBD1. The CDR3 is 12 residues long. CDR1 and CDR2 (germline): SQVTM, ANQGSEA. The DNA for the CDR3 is TGCAGCGTTTCCCAGGGGACAGAGGCCCAGTACTTC. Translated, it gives CSVSQGTEAQYF.

In DNA form, the CDR3 reads TGCAGTGCAACCACCGGGACACAAAAGGGAAATGAGCAGTTCTTC. This encodes CSATTGTQKGNEQFF. V gene TRBV20-1 combines with J gene TRBJ2-5; a possible D gene is TRBD1 (6 bases). TRBJ2-1 matches the DNA end more closely, so the J call is doubtful. The CDR3 has 15 residues. In germline, CDR1 is DFQATT, CDR2 SNEGSKA (reference sequence).

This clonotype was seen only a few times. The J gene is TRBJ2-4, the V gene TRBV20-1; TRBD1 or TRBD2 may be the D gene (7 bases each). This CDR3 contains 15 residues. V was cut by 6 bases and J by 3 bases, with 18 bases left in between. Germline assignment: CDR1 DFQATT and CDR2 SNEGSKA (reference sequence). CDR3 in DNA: TGCAGTGCAGCCGATCCCAGGGGGGGCAAAAACATTCAGTACTTC. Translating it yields CSAADPRGGKNIQYF.

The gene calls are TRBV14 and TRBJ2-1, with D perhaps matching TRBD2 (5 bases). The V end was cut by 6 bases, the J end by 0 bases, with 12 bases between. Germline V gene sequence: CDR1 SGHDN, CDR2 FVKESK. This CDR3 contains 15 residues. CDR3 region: CASSAPGSSYNEQFF. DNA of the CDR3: TGTGCCAGCAGTGCTCCGGGAAGCTCCTACAATGAGCAGTTCTTC.

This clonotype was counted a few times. CDR3 nucleotide sequence: TGTGCCAGCATTACTAGCGGGAGGTACCAAGAGACCCAGTACTTC. Protein: CASITSGRYQETQYF. The genes are TRBV6-2 or TRBV6-3 and TRBJ2-5, with 12 bases lining up with TRBD2. Germline lookup yields CDR1 MNHEY and CDR2 SVGEGT. Trimming cost V 7 bases and J 0 bases; bases outside gene matches: 3. The length of the CDR3 is 15 residues.

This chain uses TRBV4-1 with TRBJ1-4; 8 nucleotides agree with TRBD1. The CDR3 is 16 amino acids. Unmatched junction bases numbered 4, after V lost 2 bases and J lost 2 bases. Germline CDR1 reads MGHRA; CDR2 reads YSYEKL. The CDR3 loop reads CASSQIRGPTNEKLFF. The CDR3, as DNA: TGCGCCAGCAGCCAAATCAGGGGGCCGACTAATGAAAAACTGTTTTTT.

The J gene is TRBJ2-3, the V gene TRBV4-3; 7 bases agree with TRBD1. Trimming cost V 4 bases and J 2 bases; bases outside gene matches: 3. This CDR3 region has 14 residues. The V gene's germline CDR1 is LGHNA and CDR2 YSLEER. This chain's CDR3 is CASSPGTATDTQYF. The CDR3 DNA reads TGCGCCAGCAGCCCAGGGACAGCCACAGATACGCAGTATTTT.

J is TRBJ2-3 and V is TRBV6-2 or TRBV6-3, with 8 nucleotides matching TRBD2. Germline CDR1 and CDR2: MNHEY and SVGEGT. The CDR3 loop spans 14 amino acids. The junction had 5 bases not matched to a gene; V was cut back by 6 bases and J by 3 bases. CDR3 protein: CASRRSGRTDTQYF. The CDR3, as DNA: TGTGCCAGCAGAAGAAGCGGGAGAACAGATACGCAGTATTTT.

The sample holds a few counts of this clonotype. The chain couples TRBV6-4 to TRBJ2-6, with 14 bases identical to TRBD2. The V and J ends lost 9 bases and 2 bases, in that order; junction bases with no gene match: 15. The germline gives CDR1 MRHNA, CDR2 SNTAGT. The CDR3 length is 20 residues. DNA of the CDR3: TGTGCCAGACCTGAATTATCGGGACTAGCGGGAGCGGCTGGGGCCAACGTCCTGACTTTC. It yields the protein CARPELSGLAGAAGANVLTF.

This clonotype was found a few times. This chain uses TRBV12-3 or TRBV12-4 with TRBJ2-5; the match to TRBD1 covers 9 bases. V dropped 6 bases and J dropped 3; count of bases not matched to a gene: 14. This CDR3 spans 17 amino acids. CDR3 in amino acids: CASSHYRTGVKEETQYF. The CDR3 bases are TGTGCCAGCAGCCACTACCGGACAGGGGTGAAGGAAGAGACCCAGTACTTC.

For the CDR3, the DNA is TGTGCCAGCAAAGGGGACCAAAGCAATCAGCCCCAGCATTTT. Its protein product is CASKGDQSNQPQHF. The chain joins TRBV2 to TRBJ1-5; a possible D gene is TRBD1 (5 bases). Germline-derived CDR1 and CDR2 are SNHLY and FYNNEI. Trimming stripped 7 bases from V and 1 base from J, with 11 bases between. There are 14 residues in the CDR3.

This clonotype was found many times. CDR3 protein: CSVRNEKLFF. The CDR3 region has the DNA TGCAGCGTTCGAAATGAAAAACTGTTTTTT. The gene calls are TRBV29-1 and TRBJ1-4, with D uncertain. Germline assignment: CDR1 SQVTM and CDR2 ANQGSEA. The CDR3 runs to 10 residues. The V and J ends lost 5 bases and 5 bases respectively, with 3 bases between them.

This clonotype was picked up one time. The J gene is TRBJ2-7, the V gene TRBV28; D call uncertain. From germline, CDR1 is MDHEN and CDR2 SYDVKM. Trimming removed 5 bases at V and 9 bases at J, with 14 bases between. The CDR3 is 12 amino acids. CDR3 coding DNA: TGTGCCAGCAGTCTACCTCAGAGAAGGCAGTACTTC. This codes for CASSLPQRRQYF.